What follows are 15 T cell receptor beta chains derived from one specimen sequenced in a study of T-cell memory formation after mild COVID-19. TCRdb called the 5' RACE reads again in MiXCR, with one record for every CDR3 protein. The top ten hold roughly 21% of the sample, which has over 350,000 distinct CDR3 sequences, 16% seen once. Material: PBMCs or a T cell subset sorted from them (not recorded which). These receptors came from a man between 18 and 29 years old who had mild COVID-19 (a few samples of this study predate the infection). Cell type and time point are not known.

This clonotype was observed many times. The V gene is TRBV7-2, the J gene TRBJ2-7, with D possibly matching TRBD1 (5 bases). The germline gives CDR1 SGHTA, CDR2 FQGNSA. Trimming pared 7 bases from V and 4 bases from J, leaving 14 bases between. This CDR3 has 13 residues. CDR3: CASNPHPGYEQYF. CDR3 sequence (DNA): TGTGCCAGCAACCCCCACCCAGGGTACGAGCAGTACTTC.

The V and J genes are TRBV7-9 and TRBJ2-3; TRBD2 agrees at 7 bases. V lost 5 bases and J lost 6; bases outside the gene matches: 2. The CDR3 loop spans 12 amino acids. Germline V lookup: CDR1 SEHNR, CDR2 FQNEAQ (reference sequence). CDR3 sequence reads: CASSREEDTQYF. DNA for the CDR3: TGTGCCAGCAGCCGGGAGGAGGATACGCAGTATTTT.

The J gene is TRBJ2-2, the V gene TRBV23-1; D may be TRBD1 (6 bases). TRBV23-1 is an ORF; its function is uncertain. V lost 6 bases and J lost 6, with 17 bases in between. There are 15 residues in the CDR3. The CDR3 sequence is CASSPEGGWSGELFF. CDR3 bases: TGCGCCAGCAGCCCCGAAGGGGGATGGTCCGGGGAGCTGTTTTTT.

This chain connects TRBV5-5 to TRBJ2-6, with D possibly TRBD2 on 6 matching bases. CDR3 length: 18 residues. CDR1 and CDR2 from the germline V gene are SGHKS and YYEKEE (reference sequence). V lost 0 bases, J lost 0 bases, and 13 bases lay in between. This CDR3 reads CASSLGRRDFSGANVLTF. DNA of the CDR3: TGTGCCAGCAGCTTGGGGCGGAGGGATTTCTCTGGGGCCAACGTCCTGACTTTC.

The DNA for the CDR3 is TGTGCCAGCAGTACCTACAGGTGGGAGGAGACCCAGTACTTC. The encoded protein is CASSTYRWEETQYF. The gene calls are TRBV12-3 or TRBV12-4 and TRBJ2-5; either TRBD1 or TRBD2 may fit D (5 bases each). The V end was cut by 5 bases, the J end by 5 bases, with 15 bases between. The CDR3 loop spans 14 amino acids.

This clonotype was observed a few times. The chain employs TRBV5-4 and TRBJ2-7, with TRBD1 identical over 10 bases. This CDR3 is built from 18 residues. Germline CDR1 SGHNT, CDR2 YYREEE (reference sequence). After removal of 0 bases from V and 6 bases from J, the junction contained 15 bases not matched to a gene. In nucleotides, the CDR3 is TGTGCCAGCAGCTTGGGGGGGGGACAGGGGTCTAGGTTCCGCGAGCAGTACTTC. Translated: CASSLGGGQGSRFREQYF. Based on the CDR3 plus reference TRBV5-4 and TRBJ2-7, the full variable domain is ETGVTQSPTHLIKTRGQQVTLRCSSQSGHNTVSWYQQALGQGPQFIFQYYREEENGRGNFPPRFSGLQFPNYSSELNVNALELDDSALYLCASSLGGGQGSRFREQYFGPGTRLTVT.

This clonotype was counted a few times. The chain recombines TRBV5-4 with TRBJ2-1; D perhaps matches TRBD1 (7 bases). The CDR3 has 16 amino acids. Trimming left V 1 base short and J 6 bases short, with 17 bases between. The V gene's germline CDR1 is SGHNT and CDR2 YYREEE (reference sequence). In DNA form, the CDR3 reads TGTGCCAGCAGCTTGAGCTTGGGCGGGACAGTCAATGAGCAGTTCTTC. Its protein is CASSLSLGGTVNEQFF.

The J gene is TRBJ1-5, the V gene TRBV18; a possible D gene is TRBD1 (5 bases). Germline V lookup: CDR1 KGHSH, CDR2 LQKENI. This CDR3 has 13 residues. Trimming cost V 5 bases and J 6 bases, with 11 bases left between them. The CDR3 nucleotides are TGTGCCAGCTCAGCTGCAGGGACTCAGCCCCAGCATTTT. As protein: CASSAAGTQPQHF. The full variable domain, its missing parts supplied by reference TRBV18 and TRBJ1-5, is NAGVMQNPRHLVRRRGQEARLRCSPMKGHSHVYWYRQLPEEGLKFMVYLQKENIIDESGMPKERFSAEFPKEGPSILRIQQVVRGDSAAYFCASSAAGTQPQHFGDGTRLSIL.

The gene calls are TRBV30 and TRBJ2-1; 7 bases are shared with TRBD2. This CDR3 has 13 residues. V lost 4 bases to trimming and J lost 6 bases; unmatched junction nucleotides: 6. Germline assignment: CDR1 GTSNPN and CDR2 SVGIG (reference sequence). CDR3: CAWKGRGFNEQFF. CDR3 nucleotide sequence: TGTGCCTGGAAGGGGCGGGGGTTCAATGAGCAGTTCTTC.

This clonotype showed up just once. CDR3 loop: CASSEPGQGYGYTF. CDR3 coding DNA: TGCGCCAGCAGTGAACCGGGACAAGGCTATGGCTACACCTTC. The chain recombines TRBV5-1 with TRBJ1-2; possibly TRBD1 for D (6 bases). CDR1 and CDR2 (germline): SGHRS, YFSETQ. V was cut by 5 bases and J by 4 bases, with 15 bases left in between. This CDR3 comprises 14 residues. Based on the CDR3 plus reference TRBV5-1 and TRBJ1-2, the full variable domain is KAGVTQTPRYLIKTRGQQVTLSCSPISGHRSVSWYQQTPGQGLQFLFEYFSETQRNKGNFPGRFSGRQFSNSRSEMNVSTLELGDSALYLCASSEPGQGYGYTFGSGTRLTVV.

This chain joins TRBV14 and TRBJ1-1; 7 nucleotides agree with TRBD1. The CDR3 is made up of 14 amino acids. Trimming took 1 base from V and 5 from J; bases not matched to a gene: 4. Germline assignment: CDR1 SGHDN and CDR2 FVKESK. CDR3 in amino acids: CASSQGGGWTEAFF. In DNA form, the CDR3 reads TGTGCCAGCAGCCAAGGAGGGGGCTGGACTGAAGCTTTCTTT.

This clonotype was found many times. The V and J genes are TRBV29-1 and TRBJ1-4; D possibly corresponds to TRBD1 (5 bases). Trimming took off 4 bases at V and 2 bases at J, with 8 bases between the two ends. Germline-derived CDR1 and CDR2 are SQVTM and ANQGSEA. The CDR3 is 13 amino acids. The DNA of the CDR3 is TGCAGCGTTGCTGGGGGGACTAATGAAAAACTGTTTTTT. It specifies CSVAGGTNEKLFF.

This clonotype was seen only a few times. The chain is built from TRBV6-2 or TRBV6-3 and TRBJ2-3, with 7 bases fitting TRBD1. In germline, CDR1 is MNHEY, CDR2 SVGEGT. CDR3 length equals 14 residues. V was clipped by 7 bases and J by 5 bases; unmatched bases: 9. CDR3 sequence: CASNLRTGRDTQYF. The CDR3 coding sequence is TGTGCCAGCAACCTCAGGACAGGTCGAGATACGCAGTATTTT.

This clonotype was detected only a few times. The V call is TRBV4-3, the J call TRBJ2-3; maybe TRBD2 (5 bases). Germline V lookup: CDR1 LGHNA, CDR2 YSLEER. With 3 bases removed from V and 1 base from J, the gap between germline ends came to 11 bases. The length of the CDR3 is 15 residues. For the CDR3, the DNA is TGCGCCAGCAGCCATTTGAGGGTAGGCACAGATACGCAGTATTTT. Protein sequence: CASSHLRVGTDTQYF.

V and J are TRBV12-3 or TRBV12-4 and TRBJ1-1; 8 nucleotides match TRBD1. V dropped 4 bases and J dropped 8; count of bases not matched to a gene: 6. The CDR3 loop spans 13 amino acids. Here the CDR3 DNA reads TGTGCCAGCAGTTGGTCGGGACAGGCAGAAGCTTTCTTT. It codes for CASSWSGQAEAFF.